This entry lists 13 T cell receptor beta chains sequenced from one sample in a study of blood T cells in healthy people across ages. A second 7 to 11 cycle PCR used barcoded and J-beta primers. Using its own MiXCR run on the 5' RACE reads, TCRdb lists one record per CDR3 protein. The sample includes around 990,000 distinct CDR3 sequences, approximately 25% of them seen just once. Separately, the same data were catalogued under a study of T cells of mothers and their children.

Source material: blood. The receptor set was obtained from a girl aged 2 to 9 in good health.

The V call is TRBV28, the J call TRBJ2-2, with D tentatively TRBD1 (6 bases). CDR1 and CDR2 from the germline V gene are MDHEN and SYDVKM. CDR3 length: 15 amino acids. Trimming took 5 bases from V and 6 from J, leaving 16 bases between them. CDR3 coding DNA: TGTGCCAGCAGTGGCCGGGACATGCTCCCCGGGGAGCTGTTTTTT. Protein: CASSGRDMLPGELFF. Full variable domain (remainder filled in from reference TRBV28 and TRBJ2-2): DVKVTQSSRYLVKRTGEKVFLECVQDMDHENMFWYRQDPGLGLRLIYFSYDVKMKEKGDIPEGYSVSREKKERFSLILESASTNQTSMYLCASSGRDMLPGELFFGEGSRLTVL.

The chain is built from TRBV20-1 and TRBJ2-5; D uncertain. The end of the DNA aligns better with TRBJ2-7, so the J call may be wrong. Germline loops: CDR1 DFQATT, CDR2 SNEGSKA (reference sequence). The CDR3 is 14 amino acids. The DNA for the CDR3 is TGCAGTGCTTACGACATGCAGAATACCTACGAGCAGTACGTC. It codes for CSAYDMQNTYEQYV.

This rearrangement joins TRBV12-3 or TRBV12-4 to TRBJ2-3; no clear D gene. V was trimmed by 3 bases and J by 13 bases, leaving 17 bases between them. The CDR3 length is 13 residues. This chain's CDR3 is CASSLLITDAEYF. CDR3 nucleotide sequence: TGTGCCAGCAGTTTGCTAATTACAGATGCGGAGTATTTT.

This clonotype has only a few counts. V and J are TRBV7-2 and TRBJ2-1; TRBD2 is a possible D gene (5 bases). The CDR3 totals 17 residues. V was cut by 5 bases and J by 0 bases, with 17 bases left in between. CDR1 and CDR2 (germline): SGHTA, FQGNSA. CDR3 loop: CASSTADATSSYNEQFF. In DNA, the CDR3 is TGTGCCAGCAGCACAGCGGACGCTACGAGCTCCTACAATGAGCAGTTCTTC.

This clonotype was seen a few times. This chain connects TRBV20-1 to TRBJ2-7, with 7 bases that match TRBD2. Germline V gives CDR1 DFQATT, CDR2 SNEGSKA (reference sequence). The CDR3 runs 16 residues. Trimming removed 2 bases from V and 4 bases from J; junction bases left unmatched: 14. The CDR3 region has the DNA TGCAGTGCTAGAAAATTTACTAGCGCCCCATTATACGAGCAGTACTTC. This sequence encodes CSARKFTSAPLYEQYF.

The rearrangement uses TRBV4-1 and TRBJ1-2; no clear D gene. Germline assignment: CDR1 MGHRA and CDR2 YSYEKL. The V gene lost 4 bases and the J gene lost 1 base, with 13 bases spanning the gap. This CDR3 has 15 amino acids. This CDR3 is CASSRIRPGNYGYTF. CDR3 DNA sequence: TGCGCCAGCAGCCGAATTAGGCCGGGTAACTATGGCTACACCTTC.

This chain links TRBV6-2 or TRBV6-3 with TRBJ2-1; 13 positions match TRBD2. The CDR3 spans 16 residues. V trimming: 4 bases; J trimming: 8 bases; junction bases outside the gene matches: 8. Per the germline V gene, CDR1 is MNHEY and CDR2 is SVGEGT. The CDR3 reads CASSWTSGGYKDEQFF. CDR3 coding DNA: TGTGCCAGCAGTTGGACTAGCGGGGGTTACAAAGATGAGCAGTTCTTC.

The chain's CDR3 is CASGPTSGSHEQYF. The CDR3, as DNA: TGTGCTAGTGGCCCAACTAGCGGGAGTCACGAGCAGTACTTC. The chain uses TRBV12-5 and TRBJ2-7; 11 bases agree with TRBD2. The trim removed 6 bases at V and 5 bases at J, leaving 6 bases unmatched. The CDR3 has 14 residues. The germline V gene has CDR1 LGHNT and CDR2 FRNRAP.

The rearrangement uses TRBV5-1 and TRBJ2-7; D call uncertain. The CDR3 extends over 15 amino acids. The germline gives CDR1 SGHRS, CDR2 YFSETQ. Trimming stripped 0 bases from V and 2 bases from J, with 12 bases between. CDR3 nucleotide sequence: TGCGCCAGCAGCTTGGACACCGGCGAGGCCTACGAGCAGTACTTC. Translation: CASSLDTGEAYEQYF.

This clonotype showed up just a few times. The genes are TRBV3-1 and TRBJ1-6; D is unresolved. This CDR3 has 13 amino acids. V was clipped by 4 bases and J by 11 bases, with 12 bases between them. Germline CDR1 is LGHDT and CDR2 is YNNKEL (reference sequence). CDR3 amino acids: CASSPAEAPPLHF. Here the CDR3 DNA reads TGTGCCAGCAGCCCCGCGGAAGCTCCACCCCTCCACTTT.

This clonotype was seen a few times. This chain uses TRBV12-3 or TRBV12-4 with TRBJ1-2; TRBD1 is a possible D gene (6 bases). Trimming removed 0 bases from V and 7 bases from J, with 12 bases in between. The CDR3 extends over 14 amino acids. The CDR3 DNA reads TGTGCCAGCAGTTTAGCGGGGGCGCCCGGTGGCTACACCTTC. As protein: CASSLAGAPGGYTF.

This clonotype was seen repeatedly, ten times or more. This chain joins TRBV4-1 and TRBJ2-5; D is possibly TRBD2 (6 bases). The DNA end lines up better with TRBJ2-7; the J call may be wrong. Germline V CDR1 and CDR2: MGHRA, YSYEKL. The CDR3 is 15 residues long. The DNA of the CDR3 is TGCGCCAGCAGCCAAGAGGGGACTCTTTCCTACGAGCAGTACTTC. As protein: CASSQEGTLSYEQYF.

This clonotype has only a few counts. The V and J genes are TRBV4-1 and TRBJ2-5, with TRBD2 matching over 10 bases. J lost 4 bases, V lost 5 bases, and 4 bases had no gene match. Germline V lookup: CDR1 MGHRA, CDR2 YSYEKL. The CDR3 has 14 amino acids. This CDR3 reads CASSFLAGVETQYF. DNA for the CDR3: TGCGCCAGCAGCTTCCTAGCGGGAGTAGAGACCCAGTACTTC.